This entry concerns a single T cell receptor beta chain. This specimen belongs to a study of blood T cell repertoires in COVID-19. Study as a whole: PBMCs, B-cell-depleted T cells, or T cells provided the cDNA or gDNA that made up the material.

Germline CDR1 and CDR2: MNHEY and SMNVEV (reference sequence). V gave up 1 base and J gave up 8 bases, with 11 bases separating them. This CDR3 is built from 14 residues. Produced via immunoSEQ multiplex PCR; TCRdb's table is partial and in-frame only. The data hold around 40,000 clones, with around 86% observed a single time. The chain couples TRBV27 to TRBJ2-2; a possible D gene is TRBD2 (5 bases). Sequenced sample: peripheral blood. This receptor was obtained from a man in his fifties or sixties with active COVID-19. The CDR3 nucleotides are TGTGCCAGCAGTTTATTGGGAGAGGCGGGGGAGCTGTTTTTT. It specifies CASSLLGEAGELFF.